A single sample gave rise to the 9 T cell receptor beta chains below, sequenced in a study of T cell changes during pregnancy in multiple sclerosis. Sequenced by immunoSEQ multiplex PCR; TCRdb stores in-frame clones only, minus some. In the table there are around 92,000 clones, 90% to 95% of which are singletons. Here the sequenced sample was peripheral blood, taken in the third trimester of pregnancy. These receptors all stem from a female donor with multiple sclerosis, enrolled in a pregnancy study.

This clone was seen once. J is TRBJ2-7 and V is TRBV19, with a tentative D call TRBD2 (5 bases). The CDR3 covers 11 residues. V was trimmed by 6 bases and J by 3 bases, leaving 6 bases between them. Looked up from germline, CDR1 is LNHDA and CDR2 is SQIVND (reference sequence). The CDR3, as DNA: TGTGCCAGTAGCGGGATCTACGAGCAGTACTTC. The encoded protein is CASSGIYEQYF. Together with reference TRBV19 and TRBJ2-7, the CDR3 gives the full variable domain: DGGITQSPKYLFRKEGQNVTLSCEQNLNHDAMYWYRQDPGQGLRLIYYSQIVNDFQKGDIAEGYSVSREKKESFPLTVTSAQKNPTAFYLCASSGIYEQYFGPGTRLTVT.

The chain links TRBV7-9 to TRBJ2-7; 7 bases fit TRBD1. Germline loops: CDR1 SEHNR, CDR2 FQNEAQ (reference sequence). This CDR3 is built from 15 residues. Losses at the gene ends were 7 bases for V and 3 bases for J; bases not matched to a gene: 12. The CDR3 spells CASTPLTGNHYEQYF. The CDR3 DNA sequence: TGTGCCAGCACCCCGCTGACAGGGAACCACTACGAGCAGTACTTC. Drawing the rest from reference TRBV7-9 and TRBJ2-7, the complete variable domain is DTGVSQNPRHKITKRGQNVTFRCDPISEHNRLYWYRQTLGQGPEFLTYFQNEAQLEKSRLLSDRFSAERPKGSFSTLEIQRTEQGDSAMYLCASTPLTGNHYEQYFGPGTRLTVT.

The genes are TRBV4-1 and TRBJ1-2, with D perhaps TRBD1 (6 bases). The V gene lost 2 bases and the J gene lost 4 bases, with 11 bases spanning the gap. The CDR3 is 14 amino acids. The germline V gene has CDR1 MGHRA and CDR2 YSYEKL. The CDR3 DNA reads as TGCGCCAGCAGCCAACCAGGGGTTGGCTATGGCTACACCTTC. Its protein product is CASSQPGVGYGYTF.

The chain links TRBV10-3 to TRBJ2-7; D is unclear. Trimming removed 0 bases from V and 5 bases from J, with 5 bases in between. This CDR3 has 12 amino acids. Per germline, CDR1 ENHRY and CDR2 SYGVKD. DNA of the CDR3: TGTGCCATCAGTGAGTCGGGCAACGAGCAGTACTTC. This translates into CAISESGNEQYF.

The rearrangement links TRBV28 to TRBJ2-2, with TRBD2 as a possible D gene (7 bases). This CDR3 has 15 amino acids. Germline V lookup: CDR1 MDHEN, CDR2 SYDVKM. Deletions cut 7 bases from V and 5 bases from J, with 17 bases between. The DNA for the CDR3 is TGTGCCAGCATAGGGGGGGAAAGGAGGACCGGGGAGCTGTTTTTT. Protein sequence: CASIGGERRTGELFF.

This rearrangement joins TRBV27 to TRBJ2-2, with 10 bases aligning to TRBD2. Germline CDR1 reads MNHEY; CDR2 reads SMNVEV (reference sequence). The V gene end was trimmed by 3 bases and the J gene end by 1 base; junction bases not matched to a gene: 5. CDR3 size: 17 residues. The CDR3 reads CASSFAGLAVNTGELFF. CDR3 sequence (DNA): TGTGCCAGCAGTTTCGCCGGACTAGCGGTGAACACCGGGGAGCTGTTTTTT.

This clone was detected once. V gene TRBV6-5 combines with J gene TRBJ2-1; 12 bases agree with TRBD2. CDR3 length equals 14 residues. The V and J ends lost 6 bases and 8 bases, in that order; junction bases with no gene match: 5. Germline CDR1 reads MNHEY; CDR2 reads SVGAGI. The DNA of the CDR3 is TGTGCCAGCAGCCTAGCGGGAGGGCGGGATGAGCAGTTCTTC. Translated: CASSLAGGRDEQFF.

The genes are TRBV4-2 and TRBJ2-2; 14 nucleotides agree with TRBD2. The CDR3 is made up of 16 amino acids. Germline lookup yields CDR1 LGHNA and CDR2 YNFKEQ. V shed 0 bases, J shed 7 bases, and the junction held 1 base outside the gene matches. The CDR3 nucleotides read TGTGCCAGCAGCCAAGAGACTAGCGGGAGGGTCGGGGAGCTGTTTTTT. Its protein is CASSQETSGRVGELFF.

The chain combines TRBV11-3 with TRBJ1-1; D is uncertain. Trimming stripped 5 bases from V and 6 bases from J, with 10 bases between. The CDR3 spans 12 residues. Germline V gene data show CDR1 as SGHNT and CDR2 as YENEEA. CDR3 sequence: CASSRGKAEAFF. CDR3 coding DNA: TGTGCCAGCAGCCGCGGGAAGGCTGAAGCTTTCTTT.